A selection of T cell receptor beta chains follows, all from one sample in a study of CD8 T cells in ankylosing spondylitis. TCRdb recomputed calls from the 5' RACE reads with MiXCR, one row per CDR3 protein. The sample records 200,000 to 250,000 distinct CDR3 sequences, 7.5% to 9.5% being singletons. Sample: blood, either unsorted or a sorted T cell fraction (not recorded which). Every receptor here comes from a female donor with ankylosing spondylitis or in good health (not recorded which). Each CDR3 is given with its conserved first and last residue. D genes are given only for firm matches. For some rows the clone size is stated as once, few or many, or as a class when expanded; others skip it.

CDR3 protein: CATGGDPDSNKKLFF; CDR3 DNA: TGTGCCACAGGGGGGGATCCGGACAGTAACAAAAAACTGTTTTTT; clone size: NA; J gene: TRBJ1-4; D gene: TRBD1; V gene: TRBV19
CDR3 protein: CASSLAGASIEQFF; CDR3 DNA: TGCGCCAGCAGTCTTGCGGGAGCCTCTATTGAGCAGTTCTTC; clone size: many; J gene: TRBJ2-1; D gene: TRBD2; V gene: TRBV5-1
CDR3 protein: CASSLDLGTEQFF; CDR3 DNA: TGCGCCAGCAGCTTGGATTTGGGAACTGAGCAGTTCTTC; clone size: many; J gene: TRBJ2-1; D gene: NA; V gene: TRBV5-1
CDR3 protein: CARPGQGGSEQYF; CDR3 DNA: TGTGCCAGACCGGGACAGGGAGGATCCGAGCAGTACTTC; clone size: many; J gene: TRBJ2-7; D gene: TRBD1; V gene: TRBV7-2
CDR3 protein: CASSLAFAGIEQYF; CDR3 DNA: TGTGCCAGCAGTTTAGCCTTCGCGGGAATCGAGCAGTACTTC; clone size: many; J gene: TRBJ2-7; D gene: NA; V gene: TRBV12-3/TRBV12-4
CDR3 protein: CASRTLTDTQYF; CDR3 DNA: TGTGCCAGCAGAACCCTCACAGATACGCAGTATTTT; clone size: many; J gene: TRBJ2-3; D gene: NA; V gene: TRBV12-3/TRBV12-4
CDR3 protein: CASSPTGQSGREQFF; CDR3 DNA: TGTGCCAGCTCACCCACGGGTCAGAGCGGCCGGGAGCAGTTCTTC; clone size: NA; J gene: TRBJ2-1; D gene: NA; V gene: TRBV18
CDR3 protein: CSVDAHSGRTEAFF; CDR3 DNA: TGCAGCGTAGATGCCCACTCAGGGAGGACTGAAGCTTTCTTT; clone size: many; J gene: TRBJ1-1; D gene: NA; V gene: TRBV29-1
CDR3 protein: CASSNPIGDTQYF; CDR3 DNA: TGTGCCAGCAGCAACCCTATAGGGGATACGCAGTATTTT; clone size: many; J gene: TRBJ2-3; D gene: NA; V gene: TRBV7-2
CDR3 protein: CASSLRPGPSYEQYF; CDR3 DNA: TGTGCCAGCAGCTTGCGTCCCGGACCCTCCTACGAGCAGTACTTC; clone size: many; J gene: TRBJ2-7; D gene: NA; V gene: TRBV5-5
CDR3 protein: CSKSGRGNEQFF; CDR3 DNA: TGCAGTAAAAGCGGGAGAGGCAATGAGCAGTTCTTC; clone size: many; J gene: TRBJ2-1; D gene: TRBD2; V gene: TRBV20-1
CDR3 protein: CASSPQSGAKETQYF; CDR3 DNA: TGTGCCAGCAGCCCTCAATCCGGAGCCAAAGAGACCCAGTACTTC; clone size: many; J gene: TRBJ2-5; D gene: NA; V gene: TRBV7-6
CDR3 protein: CASSQGVTEAFF; CDR3 DNA: TGTGCCAGCAGCCAAGGCGTCACTGAAGCTTTCTTT; clone size: many; J gene: TRBJ1-1; D gene: NA; V gene: TRBV3-1
CDR3 protein: CASSQETPAYEQYF; CDR3 DNA: TGCGCCAGCAGCCAAGAAACACCCGCCTACGAGCAGTACTTC; clone size: many; J gene: TRBJ2-7; D gene: NA; V gene: TRBV4-3
CDR3 protein: CAVQAGNNEQFF; CDR3 DNA: TGTGCCGTCCAAGCGGGAAACAATGAGCAGTTCTTC; clone size: NA; J gene: TRBJ2-1; D gene: TRBD2; V gene: TRBV5-4
CDR3 protein: CSARETGDQPQHF; CDR3 DNA: TGCAGTGCTAGAGAGACAGGCGATCAGCCCCAGCATTTT; clone size: many; J gene: TRBJ1-5; D gene: NA; V gene: TRBV20-1
CDR3 protein: CASSQERGVRRLYEQYF; CDR3 DNA: TGTGCCAGCAGCCAAGAGAGAGGGGTTAGGAGGTTGTACGAGCAGTACTTC; clone size: many; J gene: TRBJ2-7; D gene: NA; V gene: TRBV3-1
CDR3 protein: CASRGQGSIPHQETQYF; CDR3 DNA: TGTGCCAGCAGGGGACAGGGCTCCATTCCCCACCAAGAGACCCAGTACTTC; clone size: many; J gene: TRBJ2-5; D gene: TRBD1; V gene: TRBV2
CDR3 protein: CASSLNPYNEQFF; CDR3 DNA: TGTGCCAGCAGCTTGAACCCCTACAATGAGCAGTTCTTC; clone size: NA; J gene: TRBJ2-1; D gene: NA; V gene: TRBV5-5
CDR3 protein: CASSYTGLDSPLHF; CDR3 DNA: TGTGCCAGCAGTTACACGGGGCTAGATTCACCCCTCCACTTT; clone size: many; J gene: TRBJ1-6; D gene: NA; V gene: TRBV6-5
CDR3 protein: CASSPGTENSNQPQHF; CDR3 DNA: TGTGCCAGCAGCCCCGGGACAGAGAATAGCAATCAGCCCCAGCATTTT; clone size: NA; J gene: TRBJ1-5; D gene: TRBD1; V gene: TRBV7-9
CDR3 protein: CASSPGLRNEQFF; CDR3 DNA: TGTGCCAGCAGCCCGGGACTACGCAATGAGCAGTTCTTC; clone size: NA; J gene: TRBJ2-1; D gene: TRBD2; V gene: TRBV7-7
CDR3 protein: CASRPNGNEKLFF; CDR3 DNA: TGCGCCAGCAGACCTAATGGGAATGAAAAACTGTTTTTT; clone size: many; J gene: TRBJ1-4; D gene: NA; V gene: TRBV10-2
CDR3 protein: CSASLGEAYEQYF; CDR3 DNA: TGCAGTGCCTCCCTGGGGGAAGCCTACGAGCAGTACTTC; clone size: many; J gene: TRBJ2-7; D gene: NA; V gene: TRBV20-1
CDR3 protein: CSARSLGGNTGELFF; CDR3 DNA: TGCAGTGCTAGATCCCTGGGAGGGAACACCGGGGAGCTGTTTTTT; clone size: many; J gene: TRBJ2-2; D gene: NA; V gene: TRBV20-1
CDR3 protein: CSAGRLAGADTQYF; CDR3 DNA: TGCAGTGCTGGCCGACTAGCGGGAGCAGATACGCAGTATTTT; clone size: many; J gene: TRBJ2-3; D gene: TRBD2; V gene: TRBV20-1
CDR3 protein: CSPYYKMNTEAFF; CDR3 DNA: TGCAGTCCGTACTACAAGATGAACACTGAAGCTTTCTTT; clone size: many; J gene: TRBJ1-1; D gene: NA; V gene: TRBV20-1
CDR3 protein: CSASNGGSSYEQYF; CDR3 DNA: TGCAGTGCTAGTAATGGCGGGAGCTCCTACGAGCAGTACTTC; clone size: many; J gene: TRBJ2-7; D gene: TRBD2; V gene: TRBV20-1
CDR3 protein: CASSFYGGRADQETQYF; CDR3 DNA: TGTGCCAGCAGTTTTTATGGGGGGAGAGCCGACCAAGAGACCCAGTACTTC; clone size: many; J gene: TRBJ2-5; D gene: NA; V gene: TRBV12-3/TRBV12-4
CDR3 protein: CASSPTRVWGEQYF; CDR3 DNA: TGTGCCAGCAGCCCAACTAGGGTCTGGGGGGAGCAGTACTTC; clone size: many; J gene: TRBJ2-7; D gene: NA; V gene: TRBV7-6
CDR3 protein: CASSQVSGRTSYEQYF; CDR3 DNA: TGTGCCAGCAGCCAAGTGAGCGGGAGGACCTCCTACGAGCAGTACTTC; clone size: few; J gene: TRBJ2-7; D gene: TRBD2; V gene: TRBV4-2
CDR3 protein: CASSLRAGDSYNEQFF; CDR3 DNA: TGTGCCAGCAGTTTAAGGGCGGGAGACTCCTACAATGAGCAGTTCTTC; clone size: many; J gene: TRBJ2-1; D gene: TRBD2; V gene: TRBV27
CDR3 protein: CASSNIGRSPYNEQFF; CDR3 DNA: TGTGCCAGCAGTAACATAGGGCGGTCCCCCTACAATGAGCAGTTCTTC; clone size: many; J gene: TRBJ2-1; D gene: NA; V gene: TRBV12-3/TRBV12-4
CDR3 protein: CATSFSRVWRGKEETQYF; CDR3 DNA: TGTGCCACCAGTTTTTCCAGGGTATGGAGAGGCAAGGAAGAGACCCAGTACTTC; clone size: many; J gene: TRBJ2-5; D gene: NA; V gene: TRBV24-1
CDR3 protein: CSAPQGSTDTQYF; CDR3 DNA: TGCAGTGCCCCTCAGGGCTCCACAGATACGCAGTATTTT; clone size: many; J gene: TRBJ2-3; D gene: NA; V gene: TRBV20-1
CDR3 protein: CSARLREQFF; CDR3 DNA: TGCAGTGCACGCCTTAGGGAGCAGTTCTTC; clone size: NA; J gene: TRBJ2-1; D gene: NA; V gene: TRBV20-1
CDR3 protein: CSAPSGAAAFF; CDR3 DNA: TGCAGTGCCCCGTCGGGGGCTGCAGCTTTCTTT; clone size: many; J gene: TRBJ1-1; D gene: NA; V gene: TRBV20-1
CDR3 protein: CASRIQGRGNQPQHF; CDR3 DNA: TGTGCCAGCAGGATCCAGGGACGGGGGAATCAGCCCCAGCATTTT; clone size: many; J gene: TRBJ1-5; D gene: NA; V gene: TRBV6-2/TRBV6-3
CDR3 protein: CASRMTLSSYEQYF; CDR3 DNA: TGCGCCAGCAGAATGACACTCTCCTCCTACGAGCAGTACTTC; clone size: many; J gene: TRBJ2-7; D gene: NA; V gene: TRBV5-1
CDR3 protein: CASSPKVLIYPPF; CDR3 DNA: TGTGCCAGCAGCCCCAAAGTGCTCATATACCCCCCCTTC; clone size: many; J gene: TRBJ2-1; D gene: NA; V gene: TRBV7-9
CDR3 protein: CASSSGQGKSTDTQYF; CDR3 DNA: TGCGCCAGCAGCTCAGGACAGGGGAAAAGCACAGATACGCAGTATTTT; clone size: many; J gene: TRBJ2-3; D gene: TRBD1; V gene: TRBV5-1
CDR3 protein: CASSFRDSTYEQYF; CDR3 DNA: TGTGCCAGCAGCTTCAGAGACAGCACCTACGAGCAGTACTTC; clone size: few; J gene: TRBJ2-7; D gene: NA; V gene: TRBV7-2
CDR3 protein: CASSPRTSGRAQETQYF; CDR3 DNA: TGTGCCAGCAGCCCGCGGACTAGCGGGAGAGCGCAAGAGACCCAGTACTTC; clone size: few; J gene: TRBJ2-5; D gene: NA; V gene: TRBV21-1